A single sample is the source of the 9 T cell receptor beta chains below, sequenced in a study of blood T cell repertoires in COVID-19. The repertoire was sequenced with immunoSEQ multiplex PCR; TCRdb's copy has only in-frame clones and lacks some. The data hold approximately 180,000 clones, with 65% to 90% observed a single time. Sequencing input: PBMCs or T cells enriched from blood (not recorded which). These receptor sequences come from a man in his fifties who had recovered from COVID-19.

With respect to this clone: Different DNA sequences within this sample yield the same CDR3. V and J are TRBV29-1 and TRBJ2-5; 9 bases map to TRBD1. The germline gives CDR1 SQVTM, CDR2 ANQGSEA. J was trimmed by 3 bases and V by 6 bases; bases with no gene match: 2. The CDR3 is 12 residues long. CDR3 protein: CSVRDREETQYF. The CDR3 DNA reads as TGCAGCGTCAGGGACAGGGAAGAGACCCAGTACTTC. Combining the CDR3 with reference TRBV29-1 and TRBJ2-5 gives the whole variable domain SAVISQKPSRDICQRGTSLTIQCQVDSQVTMMFWYRQQPGQSLTLIATANQGSEATYESGFVIDKFPISRPNLTFSTLTVSNMSPEDSSIYLCSVRDREETQYFGPGTRLLVL.

This chain uses TRBV5-4 with TRBJ2-5, with TRBD2 matching over 7 bases. The CDR3 has 14 residues. The J segment lost 1 base and the V segment lost 2 bases, leaving 2 bases of the junction unmatched. Germline loops: CDR1 SGHNT, CDR2 YYREEE (reference sequence). CDR3 sequence (DNA): TGTGCCAGCAGCTTCTGGACTAGCCAAGAGACCCAGTACTTC. Translating gives CASSFWTSQETQYF.

The chain uses TRBV30 and TRBJ1-5, with TRBD1 identical over 10 bases. Germline assignment: CDR1 GTSNPN and CDR2 SVGIG (reference sequence). Trimming at V came to 3 bases and at J to 3 bases, leaving 5 bases not matched to a gene. The CDR3 has 15 residues. In DNA form, the CDR3 reads TGTGCCTGGAGCGAAGGACAGGGGGTCAATCAGCCCCAGCATTTT. Translation: CAWSEGQGVNQPQHF.

V is TRBV18 and J is TRBJ1-4; D may be TRBD1 (5 bases). Trimming removed 4 bases from V and 7 bases from J, with 10 bases in between. The germline CDR1 and CDR2 sequences are KGHSH and LQKENI. The CDR3 length is 13 residues. The CDR3 region is CASSQGTSEKLFF. CDR3 coding DNA: TGTGCCAGCTCACAAGGGACTTCTGAAAAACTGTTTTTT.

The gene calls are TRBV27 and TRBJ1-6, with 7 bases lining up with TRBD1. CDR3 length: 15 amino acids. Losses at the gene ends were 5 bases for V and 7 bases for J; bases not matched to a gene: 8. Germline CDR1 reads MNHEY; CDR2 reads SMNVEV (reference sequence). In DNA form, the CDR3 reads TGTGCCAGCAGTCCAAAGGGACAGAAAAATTCACCCCTCCACTTT. It is translated as CASSPKGQKNSPLHF.

The chain combines TRBV5-1 with TRBJ1-4; D unclear. The CDR3 is 16 amino acids. V was trimmed by 0 bases and J by 7 bases, leaving 16 bases between them. CDR1 SGHRS and CDR2 YFSETQ come from the germline V gene. CDR3 sequence (DNA): TGCGCCAGCAGCTTGGCCGTTGCACCGGTTAGTGAAAAACTGTTTTTT. This gives the protein CASSLAVAPVSEKLFF.

V gene TRBV5-1 combines with J gene TRBJ2-2, with D tentatively TRBD1 (6 bases). Germline CDR1 reads SGHRS; CDR2 reads YFSETQ. V lost 6 bases and J lost 4, with 7 bases in between. This CDR3 has 12 amino acids. CDR3 nucleotide sequence: TGCGCCAGCAAGGACAGCACCGGGGAGCTGTTTTTT. Encoded protein: CASKDSTGELFF.

The J gene is TRBJ1-6, the V gene TRBV25-1; 8 bases fit TRBD1. Germline V gives CDR1 MGHDK, CDR2 SYGVNS. V gave up 2 bases and J gave up 7 bases; unmatched junction bases: 4. This CDR3 has 15 amino acids. Here the CDR3 DNA reads TGTGCCAGCAGTGAACCCAGGGGGCAGAATTCACCCCTCCACTTT. It codes for CASSEPRGQNSPLHF. Full variable domain (rest looked up from reference TRBV25-1 and TRBJ1-6): EADIYQTPRYLVIGTGKKITLECSQTMGHDKMYWYQQDPGMELHLIHYSYGVNSTEKGDLSSESTVSRIRTEHFPLTLESARPSHTSQYLCASSEPRGQNSPLHFGNGTRLTVT.

The chain links TRBV5-4 to TRBJ2-2; a weak D match, TRBD1 (5 bases). Germline V gene sequence: CDR1 SGHNT, CDR2 YYREEE (reference sequence). Trimming removed 3 bases from V and 1 base from J, with 10 bases in between. This CDR3 region has 15 residues. Here the CDR3 reads CASSSDRKNTGELFF. CDR3 bases: TGTGCCAGCAGCTCCGACAGAAAGAACACCGGGGAGCTGTTTTTT.